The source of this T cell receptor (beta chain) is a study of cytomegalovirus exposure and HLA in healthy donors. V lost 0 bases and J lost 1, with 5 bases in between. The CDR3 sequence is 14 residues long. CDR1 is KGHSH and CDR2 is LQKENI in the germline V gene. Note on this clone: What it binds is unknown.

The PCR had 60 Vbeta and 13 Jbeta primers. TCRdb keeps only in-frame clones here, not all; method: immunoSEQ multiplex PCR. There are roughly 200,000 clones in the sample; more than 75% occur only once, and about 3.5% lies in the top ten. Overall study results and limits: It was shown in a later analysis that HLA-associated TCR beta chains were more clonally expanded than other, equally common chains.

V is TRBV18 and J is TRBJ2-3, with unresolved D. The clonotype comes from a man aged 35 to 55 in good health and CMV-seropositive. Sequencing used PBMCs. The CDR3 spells CASSPPPGTDTQYF. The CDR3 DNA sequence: TGTGCCAGCTCACCACCCCCGGGCACAGATACGCAGTATTTT.